This paragraph reports one T cell receptor (beta chain). Its cognate antigen has yet to be identified. Base-call qualities are not available, and no considerably larger clone is one nucleotide away. These data originate in a study of CDR3 diversity in severe acne (dated by TCRdb to about 2019). As encoded in the germline V gene (reference sequence), CDR1 is WNHNN while CDR2 is SYGVQD. The CDR3 goes from the cysteine to the phenylalanine over 9 residues. Only the CDR3 part of the read is kept: 27 bases, read in frame from the first base. The method behind the library was PCR. Sequencing was performed on an Illumina HiSeq 2000. Using fastp trimming at Q25 and MiXCR clonotype assembly, TCRdb reanalyzed the public sequencing data and kept in-frame beta chains. Rows are combined by CDR3 protein, so each entry shows the most common genes and DNA. This sample is represented by about 93,000 distinct CDR3 sequences; 45% to 55% of them were singletons. 9.5% to 13% of the sample goes to the ten largest clones.

Sequencing was carried out using blood. The TCR comes from a male donor in good health, serving as a control. The V and J segments used are TRBV10-1 and TRBJ1-6, with the D gene too uncertain to name. The CDR3 has the sequence CSYNSPLHF. In nucleotide form, the sequence is TGCTCCTATAATTCACCCCTCCACTTT.